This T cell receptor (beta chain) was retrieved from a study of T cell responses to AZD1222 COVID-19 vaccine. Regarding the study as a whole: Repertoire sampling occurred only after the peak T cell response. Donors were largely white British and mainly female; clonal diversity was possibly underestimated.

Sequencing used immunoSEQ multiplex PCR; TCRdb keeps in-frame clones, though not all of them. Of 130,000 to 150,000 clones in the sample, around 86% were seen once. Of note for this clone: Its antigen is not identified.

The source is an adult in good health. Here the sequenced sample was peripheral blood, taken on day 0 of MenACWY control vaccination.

CDR3 bases: TGTGCCAGCAGTTTGACAGGGTGGAACACTGAAGCTTTCTTT. It codes for CASSLTGWNTEAFF. The gene calls are TRBV6-5 and TRBJ1-1; 7 nucleotides agree with TRBD1. The germline CDR1 and CDR2 sequences are MNHEY and SVGAGI. The CDR3 covers 14 residues. Unmatched junction bases numbered 3, after V lost 4 bases and J lost 1 base.